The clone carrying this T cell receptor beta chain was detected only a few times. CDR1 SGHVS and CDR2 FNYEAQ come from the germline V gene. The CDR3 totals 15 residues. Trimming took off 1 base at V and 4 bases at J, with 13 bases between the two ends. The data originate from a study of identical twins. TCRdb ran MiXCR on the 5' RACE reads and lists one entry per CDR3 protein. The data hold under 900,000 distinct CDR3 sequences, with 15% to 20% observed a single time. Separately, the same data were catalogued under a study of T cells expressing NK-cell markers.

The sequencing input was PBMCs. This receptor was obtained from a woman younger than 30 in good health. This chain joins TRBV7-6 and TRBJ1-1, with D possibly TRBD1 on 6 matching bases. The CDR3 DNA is TGTGCCAGCAGCTTAGTAAGGGGGGTTAGCACTGAAGCTTTCTTT. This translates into CASSLVRGVSTEAFF.